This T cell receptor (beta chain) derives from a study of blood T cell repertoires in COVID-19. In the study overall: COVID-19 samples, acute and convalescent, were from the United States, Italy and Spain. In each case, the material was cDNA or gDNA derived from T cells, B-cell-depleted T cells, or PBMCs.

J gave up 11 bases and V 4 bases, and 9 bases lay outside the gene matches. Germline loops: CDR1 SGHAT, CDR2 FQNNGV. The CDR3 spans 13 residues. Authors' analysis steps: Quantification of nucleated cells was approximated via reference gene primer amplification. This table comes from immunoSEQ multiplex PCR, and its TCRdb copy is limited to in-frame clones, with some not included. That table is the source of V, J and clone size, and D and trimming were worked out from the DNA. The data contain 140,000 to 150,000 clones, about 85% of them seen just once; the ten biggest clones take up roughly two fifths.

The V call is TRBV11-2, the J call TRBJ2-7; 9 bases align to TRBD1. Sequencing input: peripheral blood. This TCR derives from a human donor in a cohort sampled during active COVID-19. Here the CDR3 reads CASSYFRDRVKYF. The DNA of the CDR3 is TGTGCCAGCAGCTACTTCCGGGACAGGGTGAAGTACTTC. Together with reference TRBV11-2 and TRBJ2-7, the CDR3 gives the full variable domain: EAGVAQSPRYKIIEKRQSVAFWCNPISGHATLYWYQQILGQGPKLLIQFQNNGVVDDSQLPKDRFSAERLKGVDSTLKIQPAKLEDSAVYLCASSYFRDRVKYFGPGTRLTVT.